This TCR beta chain was sequenced during a study of cytomegalovirus exposure and HLA in healthy donors. Background on the study: In terms of ancestry, the Caucasian-associated cluster contained more than 65% of the roughly 400 genotyped donors. Whole-study results and caveats: For most TCR beta V segments, an earlier analysis put the productive rate at about 87% or about 30% of the time. Exclusion applied to some V segments, including TRBV6-2 and TRBV6-3, as they were indistinguishable.

V lost 3 bases, J lost 6 bases, and 8 bases stayed unmatched. CDR1 and CDR2 from the germline V gene are SGDLS and YYNGEE. The CDR3 has 17 residues. With 60 Vbeta and 13 Jbeta primers, the PCR was carried out. The protocol was immunoSEQ multiplex PCR, while the TCRdb copy is restricted to in-frame clones and leaves out a portion. The table has about 160,000 clones, around four fifths seen once. In its sample, this clone was seen once. No antigen is known for it. Sequences were obtained from PBMCs. This sequence joins TRBV9 and TRBJ2-3; 15 nucleotides agree with TRBD2. This clonotype was obtained from a boy aged 2-15 years in good health and CMV-seronegative. The CDR3 DNA sequence: TGTGCCAGCAGCGCTCTCGGGACTAGCGGGGGGTCGGATACGCAGTATTTT. It is translated as CASSALGTSGGSDTQYF.